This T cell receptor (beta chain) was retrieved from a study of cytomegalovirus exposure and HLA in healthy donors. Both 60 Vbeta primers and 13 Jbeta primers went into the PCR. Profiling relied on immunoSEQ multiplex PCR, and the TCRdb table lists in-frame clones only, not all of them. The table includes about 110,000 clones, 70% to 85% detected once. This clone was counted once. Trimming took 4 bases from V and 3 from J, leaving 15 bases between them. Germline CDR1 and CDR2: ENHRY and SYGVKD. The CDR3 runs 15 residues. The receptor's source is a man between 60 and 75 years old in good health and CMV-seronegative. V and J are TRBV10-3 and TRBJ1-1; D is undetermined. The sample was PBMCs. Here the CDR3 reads CAISVFEFSDTEAFF. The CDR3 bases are TGTGCCATCAGTGTTTTCGAGTTTTCTGACACTGAAGCTTTCTTT.